This TCR beta chain was sequenced in a study of cytomegalovirus exposure and HLA in healthy donors (dated by TCRdb to the late 2010s). About the investigation overall: In an earlier analysis of approximately 640 of the donors, 250 to 350 Gb of sequence data and some 100 million unique TCR beta sequences from about 180 million T cells were reported. An early release that covered several hundred HLA-typed donors contained approximately 300 gigabases of sequencing data and approximately 85 million unique TCR sequences. Of the roughly 400 genotyped donors, approximately 80% fell in the genetic ancestry cluster associated with self-reported Caucasian donors. The aim of the study was to test whether cataloging public T cell receptors could identify signatures of past pathogen exposure. The study profiled the T cell repertoires of approximately 700 subjects by immunosequencing and related them to cytomegalovirus serostatus. Along with the approximately 670-subject first cohort, a separate validation cohort of some 130 different subjects was used. High-throughput TCR immunosequencing, statistical association of individual TCRs with disease status, and machine learning were combined to predict cytomegalovirus infection status. In a later analysis, previously published TCR beta repertoires from 550 to 750 donors were re-analyzed and high-resolution HLA genotyping was added so that TCR occurrence patterns could be studied. The later analysis used no new phenotypic data to find candidate immune exposures, relying instead on TCR beta sequences and their occurrence across donors. An earlier analysis of approximately 640 of the donors applied high-throughput TCR beta sequencing to assess whether each TCR beta V gene segment acted as functional or pseudogenic. Alongside the repertoire data, information on donor age, sex, ethnicity and CMV serostatus was compiled. Genome-wide SNP genotypes for about 55% of the 666 donors were used in a later genetic analysis, which treated that subset as a discovery cohort. Every repertoire in the discovery cohort had been generated on one and the same sequencing platform. Both class I and class II loci were covered by HLA typing, at four-digit resolution. The number of donors typed differed by locus, with roughly 629-640 for A, B, C, DRB1 and DQB1, more than 500 for DQA1, 600 to 610 for DPA1, and some 470 for DPB1. Several DR-DQ haplotypes were treated as single units for association and clustering because of strong linkage in the cohort. Across some 400 genotyped donors of the cohort, an average of about 250,000 unique TCR beta nucleotide sequences per donor were sequenced, and 15% to 20% of those sequences were non-productive. What the study reported, not specific to this receptor: In a later genetic analysis, a missense DCLRE1C variant was associated with V-gene and J-gene trimming of TCR beta chains, and the association was replicated in an independent cohort. Linkage disequilibrium might explain the correlated functional status among segregating V segments, but an unknown experimental factor could not be ruled out. Immune exposure information for the cohort was limited to CMV serostatus. Most CMV-associated TCR beta chains appeared to be HLA-restricted in a later analysis, and the HLA associations seemed to be driven largely by CMV exposure. A later analysis associated roughly 17,000 TCR beta sequences with specific HLA alleles at a false discovery rate of 0.05. According to a later genetic analysis, donors in an Asian-associated ancestry cluster had fewer N-insertions in productive TCRs than the approximately 670-donor mean. A later analysis found that HLA-associated TCR beta chains were more clonally expanded and had lower generation probabilities than equally common non-associated chains. Broadly in line with IMGT annotations, most TCR beta V segments showed up in productive rearrangements about 87% or about 30% of the time in an earlier analysis of 450 to 750 of the donors. The presence/absence analyses assumed that sequencing depth was roughly uniform across donors, and that assumption may not be true. A later analysis reported that several top co-occurrence clusters appeared linked to parvovirus B19, influenza, CMV and Epstein-Barr virus. In a later analysis, the rate of TCR association differed among HLA loci, with DRB1 alleles having the most associated TCRs and HLA-C alleles having the fewest. Cytomegalovirus status was reported to be diagnosed by the classifier with high specificity and sensitivity in both the original and validation cohorts. The authors suggested that the approach could potentially be extended to other disease states and immunological phenotypes. While some public TCRs were present in many individuals, most TCR sequences turned up only very rarely across donors. Only TCR beta chains were sequenced in this cohort, and the absence of alpha or paired-chain data limited detectable features. In vitro tests confirmed that three of the cytomegalovirus-associated TCR beta chains recognize cytomegalovirus antigens. A cluster of highly shared sequence variants was judged likely to represent a technical artifact of the sequencing pipeline. Because the 87-base-pair reads could not distinguish some IMGT-functional V segments, including TRBV6-2 and TRBV6-3, those segments were excluded. The earlier analysis of 587 of the donors excluded roughly 17 rarely observed V segments, including chromosome 9 orphons, because counts were too low. A further reported finding was that TCR beta sequences accurately predicted the HLA-A and HLA-B alleles for most subjects in the first cohort. The study gave a list of about 170 TCR beta chains associated with cytomegalovirus. HLA typing was unavailable for some donors at each locus, so association tests used only the typed subset. Assigning TCR associations to individual alleles was difficult when HLA alleles, especially DR and DQ, strongly co-occurred.

The library relied on the immunoSEQ multiplex PCR assay. A mixture of 60 forward primers for TCR Vbeta segments and 13 reverse primers for TCR Jbeta segments was used in the multiplex PCR. The CDR3 region of rearranged TCR beta genes was amplified from genomic DNA by a multiplex PCR assay. The Illumina HiSeq System was used to sequence the amplified TCR beta libraries as 87-base-pair reads. On the study's bioinformatics: Across the 640 or so repertoires, a later analysis counted roughly 84 million unique TCR beta chains, around 11 million of which were shared by at least two donors. Raw reads were error-corrected and collapsed into unique sequences with a nearest-neighbor algorithm that merged closely related sequences to remove PCR and sequencing errors. Alignment of CDR3 sequences to IMGT reference sequences was used to assign V, D and J gene segments. For a sequence to be retained, at least a six-nucleotide match to both a V gene segment and a J gene segment was required. Rearrangements were classified as productive when the CDR3 lacked stop codons and remained in frame with V and J, and all other rearrangements were classified as non-productive. Following IMGT convention, CDR3 was defined as the stretch from the second conserved V-encoded cysteine to the conserved J-encoded phenylalanine. The earlier analysis of some 540 of the donors excluded any sequence lacking an unambiguous match to a single V gene segment. An earlier analysis of about 600 of the donors called V segments functional above 56.7% productive rearrangements and segregating when the between-donor standard deviation exceeded 5%. A statistical classification framework was built to diagnose cytomegalovirus status from the catalog of TCR beta chain sequences. V and J gene assignment, in a later analysis, came from comparing TCR nucleotide sequences with IMGT/GENE-DB human TR gene sequences. The TCRdist pipeline was used in a later analysis to assign CDR3 sequences and most-parsimonious VDJ recombination scenarios. In a later analysis, every TCR beta chain was defined by the combination of its CDR3 amino acid sequence and its V-gene family, and reads without a unique V-gene family were dropped. As a way to deal with suspected cross-contamination and a sequencing artifact, a later analysis dropped approximately 590 nucleotide sequences that were highly shared and had low generation probability. In a later analysis, a clonal expansion index for each public chain was calculated from normalized within-repertoire ranks of inferred template counts. Generation probabilities in a later analysis came from a VDJ recombination model fitted to out-of-frame rearrangements, and those results were checked against IGoR. A later analysis scored TCR-TCR, TCR-HLA and TCR-CMV co-occurrence with hypergeometric tests, applying a repertoire-size bias correction to TCR pairs. In a later analysis, false discovery rates were estimated by permuting HLA or CMV assignments 20 times. In a later analysis, co-occurring TCRs were grouped using DBSCAN, and TCRdist sequence similarity was added for clustering within HLA-allele-positive subsets. For co-occurrence clustering, repertoires with fewer than 30,000 or more than 120,000 public chains were excluded, along with roughly 5 repertoires with anomalous nucleotide sharing. Held by TCRdb, this immuneACCESS table contains in-frame sequences only and omits some clones. Under half of the omission traces to an unresolved V gene where checked; the cause of the rest is unknown. V and J calls and clone size come straight from that table; D and trimming were deduced from the DNA. Recorded for this sample are roughly 100,000 clones; 65% to 85% of them occurred a single time. The leading ten clones occupy around 5.3% of the sample.

CDR1 and CDR2 (MRHNA, SNTAGT) derive from the germline V gene. V is trimmed back by 6 bases and J by 7 bases, and the junction contains 11 bases that no gene match accounts for. Inclusive of the bounding cysteine and phenylalanine, the CDR3 is 15 residues long. The retained sequence is limited to the CDR3, 45 bases, with the frame set at the first base. The cohort was made up of 500 to 800 healthy bone marrow donors. Cohort members were all nominally healthy when sampled, although unrecorded immune exposures were likely present. The donor tested CMV seronegative and was one of the 352 seronegative cohort members. A peripheral blood sample was collected from each donor, and TCR beta sequencing was performed on peripheral blood mononuclear cells. The Qiagen DNeasy Blood Extraction Kit was used to extract genomic DNA from the blood cell samples. About this clone: The antigen it binds to is not known. Base qualities are not at hand, and no much larger clone is one base apart.

This chain joins TRBV6-4 to TRBJ1-5; TRBD1 agrees with 8 junctional bases. This sequence originates from a male donor in good health and CMV-seronegative. Input material: PBMCs. The CDR3 protein sequence reads: CASSRDRISIQPQHF. The sequenced DNA: TGTGCCAGCAGCCGGGACAGGATATCCATACAGCCCCAGCATTTT.